These 5 T cell receptor beta chains share one sample of origin, sequenced in a study of CD8+CD57+ T cells in acquired aplastic anemia. It was genomic DNA that served as the template for profiling TCR beta VDJ and CDR3. TCRdb called the reads again in MiXCR, with one record for every CDR3 protein. The profile covers 200,000 to 250,000 distinct CDR3 sequences, with approximately 60% appearing a single time and about 29% taken by the ten largest. Sequenced input: sorted CD4+, CD8+, or CD8+CD57+ T cells (not recorded which) from PBMCs. The receptors stem from a human donor in good health.

The V and J genes are TRBV9 and TRBJ2-5, with TRBD2 matching over 7 bases. Germline CDR1 and CDR2: SGDLS and YYNGEE. The CDR3 covers 11 residues. The ends lost 4 bases at V and 10 bases at J; junction bases unmatched: 4. CDR3 amino acids: CASSPRGSQYF. The CDR3 region has the DNA TGTGCCAGCAGCCCGCGGGGGAGCCAGTACTTC.

As regards this clonotype: Germline and junction disagree at one end, which may indicate a read error. The chain joins TRBV10-3 to TRBJ2-1; either TRBD1 or TRBD2 may fit D (5 bases each). Per germline, CDR1 ENHRY and CDR2 SYGVKD. This CDR3 is 14 amino acids long. CDR3 amino acids: CATSDRDGDNEQFF. For the CDR3, the DNA is TGTGCCACCAGTGATAGGGACGGAGACAATGAGCAGTTCTTC.

The rearrangement links TRBV5-1 to TRBJ2-7, with TRBD1 matching over 8 bases. The CDR3 is 16 residues long. CDR1 and CDR2 (germline): SGHRS, YFSETQ. Losses at the gene ends were 0 bases for V and 0 bases for J; bases not matched to a gene: 5. Written as DNA, the CDR3 is TGCGCCAGCAGCTTGGCCGCAGGGGGCGCCTCCTACGAGCAGTACTTC. This translates into CASSLAAGGASYEQYF.

The chain combines TRBV25-1 with TRBJ2-6; weak D call: TRBD1 (6 bases). This CDR3 contains 18 residues. Germline V gene lookup returns CDR1 MGHDK and CDR2 SYGVNS. V shed 1 base and J shed 0 bases, with 13 bases lying between them. CDR3 DNA sequence: TGTGCCAGCAGTGAATTCGAGGGGACAAGCTCTGGGGCCAACGTCCTGACTTTC. Encoded protein: CASSEFEGTSSGANVLTF. Full variable domain (rest looked up from reference TRBV25-1 and TRBJ2-6): EADIYQTPRYLVIGTGKKITLECSQTMGHDKMYWYQQDPGMELHLIHYSYGVNSTEKGDLSSESTVSRIRTEHFPLTLESARPSHTSQYLCASSEFEGTSSGANVLTFGAGSRLTVL.

The chain joins TRBV7-6 to TRBJ2-1, with a possible D match to TRBD1 (5 bases). CDR1 is SGHVS, CDR2 FNYEAQ, per germline. Trimming removed 6 bases at V and 14 bases at J, with 11 bases between. CDR3 length: 10 residues. DNA of the CDR3: TGTGCCAGCAGTGGGGCTCGGAAGTTCTTC. The encoded protein is CASSGARKFF.